Included here is one TCR beta chain sequence, with context. As yet, its antigen is unknown. The data were taken from a study of cytomegalovirus exposure and HLA in healthy donors. Findings and caveats of the study: As a later analysis showed, a missense DCLRE1C variant was linked to trimming of TCR beta V- and J-genes. It was likely that a cluster of highly shared sequence variants was a sequencing artifact. Later analysis reportedly placed an Asian-associated ancestry cluster below the roughly 600-donor mean in N-insertions.

The PCR was carried out with 60 Vbeta primers and 13 Jbeta primers. The data were produced by immunoSEQ multiplex PCR, yet TCRdb's version contains in-frame clones alone and is incomplete. The sample lists approximately 200,000 clones; roughly 80% were seen once. The trim removed 3 bases at V and 1 base at J, leaving 3 bases unmatched. CDR1 is SGHDT and CDR2 is YYEEEE in the germline V gene. The CDR3 has 17 residues. Sequenced material: PBMCs. This clonotype was sampled from a man between 35 and 55 years old in good health and CMV-seronegative. The chain combines TRBV5-6 with TRBJ2-2; TRBD2 matches at 13 bases. The CDR3 coding sequence is TGTGCCAGCAGCTGGACTAGCGGGAGAGGGAACACCGGGGAGCTGTTTTTT. Its protein is CASSWTSGRGNTGELFF.